Below, 27 T cell receptor beta chains from the same sample are listed, as sequenced in a study of T cells in Graves' hyperthyroidism and ophthalmopathy. It was RNA transcripts that yielded the amplified TCR beta CDR3 regions. Initially, a first-round RT-PCR of the TCR CDR3 employed the HTBI primer set. TCRdb re-analysed the multiplex PCR reads in MiXCR, keeping a single row per CDR3 protein. The data contain 300,000 or so distinct CDR3 sequences, 21% of them singletons. The sequenced sample was blood. The receptors come from a woman aged 50 to 60 with Graves' hyperthyroidism.

The V and J genes are TRBV11-3 and TRBJ2-1, with 10 bases that match TRBD2. The CDR3 has 17 amino acids. Germline V gene data show CDR1 as SGHNT and CDR2 as YENEEA. The V gene end was trimmed by 4 bases and the J gene end by 5 bases; junction bases not matched to a gene: 11. DNA of the CDR3: TGTGCCAGCAGCTACAAATCCGGGACTAGCGCCCACAATGAGCAGTTCTTC. Its protein is CASSYKSGTSAHNEQFF.

The chain is built from TRBV28 and TRBJ1-2; no clear D gene. The germline V and J ends were trimmed by 3 bases and 5 bases, with 13 bases remaining between them. The CDR3 is 14 residues long. Per the germline V gene, CDR1 is MDHEN and CDR2 is SYDVKM. The CDR3 DNA is TGTGCCAGCAGTTTCCGACAAGGACGGTATGGCTACACCTTC. It translates to CASSFRQGRYGYTF.

This clonotype was observed at least ten times. The chain links TRBV18 to TRBJ2-1; D not resolved. The CDR3 extends over 15 amino acids. V lost 8 bases and J lost 3, with 17 bases in between. Germline assignment: CDR1 KGHSH and CDR2 LQKENI. The CDR3 region is CASAIDWSVYNEQFF. CDR3 sequence (DNA): TGTGCCAGCGCGATAGACTGGTCAGTCTACAATGAGCAGTTCTTC.

This clonotype was recorded at least ten times. The rearrangement uses TRBV7-9 and TRBJ2-7; 7 bases line up with TRBD2. The V and J ends lost 5 bases and 2 bases, in that order; junction bases with no gene match: 12. CDR3 size: 16 residues. Looked up from germline, CDR1 is SEHNR and CDR2 is FQNEAQ (reference sequence). CDR3 loop: CASSPAGGRATYEQYF. CDR3 DNA sequence: TGTGCCAGCAGCCCCGCCGGTGGGAGGGCGACCTACGAGCAGTACTTC.

This clonotype was observed many times. This chain joins TRBV3-1 and TRBJ1-1; the match to TRBD1 covers 11 bases. CDR3 length: 19 amino acids. The V gene's germline CDR1 is LGHDT and CDR2 YNNKEL (reference sequence). After removal of 0 bases from V and 0 bases from J, the junction contained 9 bases not matched to a gene. The CDR3 nucleotides are TGTGCCAGCAGCCAAGAGGTATTGCGGGACAGGGGGTTGAACACTGAAGCTTTCTTT. As protein: CASSQEVLRDRGLNTEAFF.

This chain connects TRBV28 to TRBJ1-3, with a tentative D call TRBD1 (5 bases). The CDR3 extends over 16 amino acids. V was trimmed by 2 bases and J by 3 bases, leaving 14 bases between them. The germline V gene has CDR1 MDHEN and CDR2 SYDVKM. The CDR3 loop is CASSLGGFVHGNTIYF. Written as DNA, the CDR3 is TGTGCCAGCAGTTTAGGGGGTTTCGTGCATGGAAACACCATATATTTT.

There are many counts of this clonotype. V and J are TRBV12-3 or TRBV12-4 and TRBJ2-4; weak D call: TRBD1 (5 bases). V lost 4 bases and J lost 0, with 10 bases in between. The CDR3 contains 15 residues. CDR3: CASSSTGVAKNIQYF. CDR3 DNA: TGTGCCAGCAGTTCTACAGGTGTAGCCAAAAACATTCAGTACTTC.

This clonotype occurred a few times. CDR3 in amino acids: CAISDPGYEQYF. The CDR3 DNA is TGTGCCATCAGTGATCCCGGCTACGAGCAGTACTTC. The chain employs TRBV10-3 and TRBJ2-7; D not resolved. The ends were cut back, 3 bases at V and 3 bases at J, with 6 bases in the middle. The CDR3 has 12 amino acids. The germline gives CDR1 ENHRY, CDR2 SYGVKD.

This clonotype was counted only a few times. The V gene is TRBV7-8, the J gene TRBJ1-4; D perhaps matches TRBD1 (6 bases). Germline assignment: CDR1 SGHVS and CDR2 FQNEAQ. The CDR3 contains 15 residues. The V and J ends lost 1 base and 3 bases respectively, with 9 bases between them. Here the CDR3 DNA reads TGTGCCAGCAGCTTAGGCCAGGGGTCTAATGAAAAACTGTTTTTT. Translation: CASSLGQGSNEKLFF.

The V gene is TRBV11-2, the J gene TRBJ1-3; D not resolved. This CDR3 contains 17 residues. CDR1 and CDR2 from the germline V gene are SGHAT and FQNNGV. Trimming took off 4 bases at V and 5 bases at J, with 21 bases between the two ends. CDR3 sequence: CASSSLGIGELRNTIYF. DNA for the CDR3: TGTGCCAGCAGCTCTTTGGGGATTGGCGAGCTTCGAAACACCATATATTTT.

This clonotype was seen repeatedly, ten times or more. In DNA form, the CDR3 reads TGTGCCAGCAGCCAAACAGGGACAGGCGATACGCAGTATTTT. The encoded protein is CASSQTGTGDTQYF. The chain has TRBV7-3 and TRBJ2-3; 8 positions agree with TRBD1. Trimming removed 5 bases from V and 6 bases from J; junction bases left unmatched: 7. CDR1 is SGHTA, CDR2 FQGTGA, per germline. The CDR3 extends over 14 amino acids.

This clonotype was picked up many times. The chain is built from TRBV2 and TRBJ1-1; D perhaps matches TRBD1 (5 bases). The germline V gene has CDR1 SNHLY and CDR2 FYNNEI. The CDR3 loop spans 13 amino acids. Trimming left V 7 bases short and J 1 base short, with 10 bases between. The CDR3 protein is CASKRTPNTEAFF. CDR3 nucleotide sequence: TGTGCCAGCAAAAGGACACCGAACACTGAAGCTTTCTTT.

This clonotype was seen repeatedly, ten times or more. The chain combines TRBV11-2 with TRBJ1-2; D uncertain. CDR1 is SGHAT and CDR2 is FQNNGV in the germline V gene. Trimming stripped 6 bases from V and 0 bases from J, with 11 bases between. The CDR3 covers 14 residues. The DNA for the CDR3 is TGTGCCAGCAGGAGACCGGGCTCTAACTATGGCTACACCTTC. It encodes CASRRPGSNYGYTF. Full variable domain (remainder filled in from reference TRBV11-2 and TRBJ1-2): EAGVAQSPRYKIIEKRQSVAFWCNPISGHATLYWYQQILGQGPKLLIQFQNNGVVDDSQLPKDRFSAERLKGVDSTLKIQPAKLEDSAVYLCASRRPGSNYGYTFGSGTRLTVV.

This clonotype was detected only a few times. This chain uses TRBV10-3 with TRBJ1-2; 7 bases fit TRBD1. This CDR3 has 14 residues. V lost 2 bases, J lost 6 bases, and 6 bases stayed unmatched. CDR1 and CDR2 from the germline V gene are ENHRY and SYGVKD. The CDR3 DNA reads as TGTGCCATCAGTGAGATGAAGGGGGCAGATGGCTACACCTTC. Translating gives CAISEMKGADGYTF.

The chain carries TRBV19 and TRBJ1-5; 7 bases agree with TRBD1. The CDR3 spans 14 residues. V gave up 10 bases and J gave up 4 bases; unmatched junction bases: 10. Germline CDR1 and CDR2: LNHDA and SQIVND (reference sequence). The CDR3 DNA follows: TGTGCCACTACCTACACAGGGGAGAATCAGCCCCAGCATTTT. Its translation is CATTYTGENQPQHF.

CDR3 amino acids: CSVPWTGGYGYTF. CDR3 DNA sequence: TGCAGCGTTCCCTGGACAGGGGGCTATGGCTACACCTTC. This chain links TRBV29-1 with TRBJ1-2; 10 bases fit TRBD1. In germline, CDR1 is SQVTM, CDR2 ANQGSEA. After removal of 5 bases from V and 4 bases from J, the junction contained 4 bases not matched to a gene. The CDR3 length is 13 residues. Full variable domain (remainder filled in from reference TRBV29-1 and TRBJ1-2): SAVISQKPSRDICQRGTSLTIQCQVDSQVTMMFWYRQQPGQSLTLIATANQGSEATYESGFVIDKFPISRPNLTFSTLTVSNMSPEDSSIYLCSVPWTGGYGYTFGSGTRLTVV.

This clonotype was recorded a few times. This sequence joins TRBV6-1 and TRBJ2-5; D not certain. The germline V gene encodes CDR1 MNHNS and CDR2 SASEGT. The CDR3 sequence is 14 residues long. V dropped 2 bases and J dropped 10 bases, with 17 bases sitting between them. The CDR3 DNA is TGTGCCAGCAGTGAAATTAAAGTTCTGGGGAACCAGTACTTC. The encoded protein is CASSEIKVLGNQYF.

This clonotype has ten or more counts. The V and J genes are TRBV11-2 and TRBJ1-1; D unclear. V was clipped by 4 bases and J by 3 bases, with 9 bases between them. Germline V CDR1 and CDR2: SGHAT, FQNNGV. The CDR3 sequence is 13 residues long. CDR3 coding DNA: TGTGCCAGCAGCTGGAAGGGAGACACTGAAGCTTTCTTT. It specifies CASSWKGDTEAFF.

CDR3 residues: CSVESPDEQYF. The CDR3 nucleotides read TGCAGCGTTGAGAGCCCGGACGAGCAGTACTTC. The genes are TRBV29-1 and TRBJ2-7; D remains ambiguous. Germline V lookup: CDR1 SQVTM, CDR2 ANQGSEA. Between the trimmed V and J ends, which lost 3 bases and 5 bases, there was a span of 8 bases. CDR3 length equals 11 residues.

This clonotype was recorded many times. The genes are TRBV6-1 and TRBJ2-5; no reliable D call. Trimming cost V 6 bases and J 2 bases, with 10 bases left between them. Germline-derived CDR1 and CDR2 are MNHNS and SASEGT. The CDR3 contains 13 residues. CDR3 loop: CASRFQVQETQYF. The DNA for the CDR3 is TGTGCCAGCAGATTCCAGGTTCAAGAGACCCAGTACTTC.

Details on this clonotype: At one end, the junction sequence differs from germline, possibly due to a read error. This chain links TRBV5-1 with TRBJ2-1; TRBD2 matches 7 bases. Looked up from germline, CDR1 is SGHRS and CDR2 is YFSETQ. There are 15 residues in the CDR3. In nucleotides, the CDR3 is TGTGCCAGCAGCTTGACTCGGGACTATTTGGGGCGGGAATTCTTC. Translation: CASSLTRDYLGREFF.

This clonotype has a handful of counts. The chain recombines TRBV5-1 with TRBJ1-1; tentative D call: TRBD1 (6 bases). V was clipped by 5 bases and J by 0 bases, with 14 bases between them. Germline V gives CDR1 SGHRS, CDR2 YFSETQ. CDR3 length equals 15 residues. CDR3 region: CASSRYRVMNTEAFF. The CDR3 nucleotides are TGCGCCAGCAGTCGATACAGGGTCATGAACACTGAAGCTTTCTTT.

This clonotype was recorded a few times. V usage is TRBV19 and J usage is TRBJ2-1; tentative D call: TRBD1 (6 bases). Trimming left V 9 bases short and J 7 bases short, with 22 bases between. The CDR3 totals 15 residues. Per germline, CDR1 LNHDA and CDR2 SQIVND (reference sequence). The CDR3, as DNA: TGTGCCAGCAAAAAGGACAGTGGGCCTTGGAATGAGCAGTTCTTC. As protein: CASKKDSGPWNEQFF.

This clonotype came up many times. The chain couples TRBV3-1 to TRBJ1-6, with 7 positions matching TRBD1. The CDR3 is 14 residues long. V was pared by 2 bases and J by 9 bases, with 4 bases of the junction left unmatched. Germline lookup yields CDR1 LGHDT and CDR2 YNNKEL (reference sequence). The CDR3 DNA sequence: TGTGCCAGCAGCCAAAGGGGGCCGGGTTCACCCCTCCACTTT. Its translation is CASSQRGPGSPLHF.

This clonotype was recorded a few times. V usage is TRBV7-2 and J usage is TRBJ2-3; D ambiguous. Per germline, CDR1 SGHTA and CDR2 FQGNSA. V was trimmed by 1 base and J by 11 bases, leaving 10 bases between them. There are 12 residues in the CDR3. CDR3 DNA sequence: TGTGCCAGCAGCTTAGTGTCCACGGGGCAGTATTTT. This gives the protein CASSLVSTGQYF.

V usage is TRBV19 and J usage is TRBJ1-5; 7 bases fit TRBD1. The CDR3 extends over 14 amino acids. V lost 6 bases, J lost 7 bases, and 9 bases stayed unmatched. Germline V gives CDR1 LNHDA, CDR2 SQIVND (reference sequence). The chain's CDR3 is CASRHRGPGQPQHF. The CDR3 DNA reads TGTGCCAGTAGACACAGGGGACCAGGACAGCCCCAGCATTTT.

This clonotype was counted at least ten times. In DNA form, the CDR3 reads TGCAGTGCTAGCCAACCCGCTAACACCGGGGAGCTGTTTTTT. This encodes CSASQPANTGELFF. This chain joins TRBV20-1 and TRBJ2-2; D gene ambiguous. The CDR3 is 14 residues long. Germline CDR1 is DFQATT and CDR2 is SNEGSKA (reference sequence). V dropped 3 bases and J dropped 2 bases, with 10 bases sitting between them.